What follows are 15 T cell receptor beta chains derived from one specimen sequenced in a study of blood T cell repertoires in COVID-19. Method: immunoSEQ multiplex PCR; TCRdb's copy keeps in-frame clones and lacks some. The sample gives roughly 240,000 clones, around four fifths of which show up once; around 4.7% is in the top ten. Sequencing was carried out using peripheral blood. Receptors originate from a woman aged 70-85 years with acute or convalescent COVID-19.

This sequence joins TRBV18 and TRBJ1-3; D is unclear. The V gene lost 0 bases and the J gene lost 4 bases, with 10 bases spanning the gap. Looked up from germline, CDR1 is KGHSH and CDR2 is LQKENI. The CDR3 covers 15 residues. CDR3: CASSPPGPGGNTIYF. DNA of the CDR3: TGTGCCAGCTCACCACCGGGTCCCGGGGGAAACACCATATATTTT.

Details on this clone: Other DNA sequences from this sample encode an identical CDR3 as well. This sequence joins TRBV15 and TRBJ1-4; 9 bases map to TRBD1. The J segment lost 7 bases and the V segment lost 5 bases, leaving 17 bases of the junction unmatched. The CDR3 consists of 18 residues. CDR1 is LNHNV and CDR2 is YYDKDF in the germline V gene (reference sequence). CDR3 region: CATSSRTGDHFSFEKLFF. In DNA, the CDR3 is TGTGCCACCAGCTCCCGGACAGGGGACCATTTCTCCTTTGAAAAACTGTTTTTT.

This clone was counted a few times. The V gene is TRBV7-2, the J gene TRBJ1-3; 7 bases agree with TRBD1. The V gene end was trimmed by 5 bases and the J gene end by 13 bases; junction bases not matched to a gene: 11. This CDR3 is 13 amino acids long. Per the germline V gene, CDR1 is SGHTA and CDR2 is FQGNSA. CDR3 DNA sequence: TGTGCCAGCAGCCTCCTTCCCGGGACAGAGATATATTTT. Protein sequence: CASSLLPGTEIYF.

This chain links TRBV5-1 with TRBJ1-4; D is ambiguous. The CDR3 sequence is 14 residues long. V was cut by 4 bases and J by 0 bases, with 7 bases left in between. Per germline, CDR1 SGHRS and CDR2 YFSETQ. The CDR3 loop is CASSPQSTNEKLFF. The CDR3 nucleotides read TGCGCCAGCAGCCCCCAGTCAACTAATGAAAAACTGTTTTTT. Full variable domain (remainder filled in from reference TRBV5-1 and TRBJ1-4): KAGVTQTPRYLIKTRGQQVTLSCSPISGHRSVSWYQQTPGQGLQFLFEYFSETQRNKGNFPGRFSGRQFSNSRSEMNVSTLELGDSALYLCASSPQSTNEKLFFGSGTQLSVL.

The chain couples TRBV3-1 (or the pseudogene TRBV3-2) to TRBJ2-4; 10 positions match TRBD2. CDR1 and CDR2 (germline): LGHDT, YNNKEL (reference sequence). V lost 0 bases, J lost 1 base, and 3 bases stayed unmatched. The CDR3 extends over 17 amino acids. The CDR3 sequence is CASSQESGGAAKNIQYF. Written as DNA, the CDR3 is TGTGCCAGCAGCCAAGAGAGCGGGGGGGCGGCCAAAAACATTCAGTACTTC.

The chain couples TRBV20-1 to TRBJ1-2; D gene ambiguous. The germline V gene encodes CDR1 DFQATT and CDR2 SNEGSKA (reference sequence). V was clipped by 3 bases and J by 3 bases, with 8 bases between them. The CDR3 has 12 residues. The CDR3 region is CSASREDYGYTF. The CDR3 nucleotides read TGCAGTGCTAGTCGGGAGGACTATGGCTACACCTTC.

As to this clone: The sample carries other DNA sequences with the same CDR3. The CDR3 sequence is CASSQDRGYEQYF. The CDR3 coding sequence is TGCGCCAGCAGCCAAGACAGGGGATACGAGCAGTACTTC. The chain uses TRBV4-3 and TRBJ2-7, with a possible D match to TRBD1 (6 bases). With 0 bases removed from V and 4 bases from J, the gap between germline ends came to 7 bases. The germline V gene has CDR1 LGHNA and CDR2 YSLEER. The CDR3 has 13 residues.

V gene TRBV25-1 combines with J gene TRBJ1-2, with D maybe TRBD1 (5 bases). Germline CDR1 reads MGHDK; CDR2 reads SYGVNS. The CDR3 runs 12 residues. The V and J ends lost 4 bases and 8 bases respectively, with 11 bases between them. CDR3: CASSAGGSGYTF. CDR3 coding DNA: TGTGCCAGCAGTGCTGGGGGGTCGGGCTACACCTTC.

This clone was seen only once. This chain links TRBV28 with TRBJ1-6; D uncertain. The CDR3 is made up of 15 amino acids. V gave up 5 bases and J gave up 9 bases, with 17 bases separating them. Germline assignment: CDR1 MDHEN and CDR2 SYDVKM. The CDR3 sequence: CASSGPDSMSSPLHF. In DNA form, the CDR3 reads TGTGCCAGCAGTGGGCCCGATAGTATGAGTTCACCCCTCCACTTT.

The chain recombines TRBV5-8 with TRBJ1-2; the match to TRBD1 covers 7 bases. The CDR3 has 15 residues. After removal of 5 bases from V and 5 bases from J, the junction contained 12 bases not matched to a gene. Germline V gives CDR1 SGHTS, CDR2 YDEGEE. Written as DNA, the CDR3 is TGTGCCAGCAGTCTAATTGGACAGGTGGAATATGGCTACACCTTC. Protein product: CASSLIGQVEYGYTF.

The table lists this clone with a few counts. The chain carries TRBV7-9 and TRBJ1-4; the D gene is possibly TRBD1 (5 bases). The CDR3 runs to 14 residues. Looked up from germline, CDR1 is SEHNR and CDR2 is FQNEAQ (reference sequence). Trimming stripped 8 bases from V and 8 bases from J, with 18 bases between. CDR3 DNA: TGTGCCAGCGGGGCTCAGGGACTTTGGGAAAAACTGTTTTTT. This gives the protein CASGAQGLWEKLFF.

The chain joins TRBV18 to TRBJ1-5; a weak D match, TRBD1 (5 bases). From germline, CDR1 is KGHSH and CDR2 LQKENI. This CDR3 is 14 amino acids long. Trimming removed 3 bases at V and 3 bases at J, with 9 bases between. Here the CDR3 reads CASSPTGPNQPQHF. DNA of the CDR3: TGTGCCAGCTCACCTACAGGCCCCAATCAGCCCCAGCATTTT.

V is TRBV5-5 and J is TRBJ1-5; D uncertain. With 0 bases removed from V and 4 bases from J, the gap between germline ends came to 8 bases. CDR1 and CDR2 (germline): SGHKS, YYEKEE (reference sequence). This CDR3 is 14 amino acids long. This CDR3 is CASSLDTRNQPQHF. In DNA form, the CDR3 reads TGTGCCAGCAGCTTGGATACCAGAAATCAGCCCCAGCATTTT.

V is TRBV6-1 and J is TRBJ1-6, with no clear D. CDR1 is MNHNS, CDR2 SASEGT, per germline. Trimming left V 3 bases short and J 11 bases short, with 14 bases between. This CDR3 is 14 amino acids long. Here the CDR3 reads CASSDWGPRAPLHF. CDR3 DNA sequence: TGTGCCAGCAGTGATTGGGGTCCGCGGGCACCCCTCCACTTT.

This clone has just one count. V usage is TRBV5-5 and J usage is TRBJ2-3; a weak D match, TRBD1 (6 bases). The CDR3 consists of 14 residues. The V end was cut by 0 bases, the J end by 3 bases, with 8 bases between. Germline V gene sequence: CDR1 SGHKS, CDR2 YYEKEE (reference sequence). DNA of the CDR3: TGTGCCAGCAGCTTGGTCAGGGGAACAGATACGCAGTATTTT. Its protein product is CASSLVRGTDTQYF.